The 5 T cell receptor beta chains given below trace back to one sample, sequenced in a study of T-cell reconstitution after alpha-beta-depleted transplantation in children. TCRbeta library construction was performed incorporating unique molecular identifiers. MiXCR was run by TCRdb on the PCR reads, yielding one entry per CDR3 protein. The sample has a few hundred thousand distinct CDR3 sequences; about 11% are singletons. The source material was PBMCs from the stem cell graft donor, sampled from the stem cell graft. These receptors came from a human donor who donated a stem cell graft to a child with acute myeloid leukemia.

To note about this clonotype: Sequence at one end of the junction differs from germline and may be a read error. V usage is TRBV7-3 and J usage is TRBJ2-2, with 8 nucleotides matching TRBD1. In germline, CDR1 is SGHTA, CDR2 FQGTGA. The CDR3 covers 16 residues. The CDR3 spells CASSSRQGRNNGELFF. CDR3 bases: TGTGCCAGCAGCTCACGACAGGGGAGGAACAACGGGGAGCTGTTTTTT. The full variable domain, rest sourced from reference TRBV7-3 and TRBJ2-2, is GAGVSQTPSNKVTEKGKYVELRCDPISGHTALYWYRQSLGQGPEFLIYFQGTGAADDSGLPNDRFFAVRPEGSVSTLKIQRTERGDSAVYLCASSSRQGRNNGELFFGEGSRLTVL.

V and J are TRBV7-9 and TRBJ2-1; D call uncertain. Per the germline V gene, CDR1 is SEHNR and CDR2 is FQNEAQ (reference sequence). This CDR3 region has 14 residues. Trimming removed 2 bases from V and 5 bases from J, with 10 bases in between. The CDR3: CASSLFDTHNEQFF. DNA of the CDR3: TGTGCCAGCAGCTTATTTGACACTCACAATGAGCAGTTCTTC.

CDR3 in amino acids: CASSYSLGDTGELFF. The CDR3, as DNA: TGTGCCAGCAGTTACTCGTTGGGGGACACCGGGGAGCTGTTTTTT. This chain connects TRBV6-5 to TRBJ2-2; either TRBD1 or TRBD2 may fit D (5 bases each). Trimming left V 0 bases short and J 3 bases short, with 8 bases between. The CDR3 consists of 15 residues. The germline CDR1 and CDR2 sequences are MNHEY and SVGAGI.

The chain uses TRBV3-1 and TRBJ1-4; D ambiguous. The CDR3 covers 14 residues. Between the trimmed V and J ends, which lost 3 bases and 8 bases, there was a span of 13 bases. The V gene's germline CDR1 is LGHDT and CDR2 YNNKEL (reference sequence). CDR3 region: CASSHGSSGEKLFF. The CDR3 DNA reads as TGTGCCAGCAGCCACGGGAGTTCCGGGGAAAAACTGTTTTTT.

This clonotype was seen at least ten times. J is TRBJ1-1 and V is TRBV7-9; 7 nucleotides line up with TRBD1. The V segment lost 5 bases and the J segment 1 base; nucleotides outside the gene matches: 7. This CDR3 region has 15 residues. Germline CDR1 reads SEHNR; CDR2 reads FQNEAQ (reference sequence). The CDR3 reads CASSARAGGNTEAFF. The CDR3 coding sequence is TGTGCCAGCAGCGCACGCGCAGGGGGGAACACTGAAGCTTTCTTT. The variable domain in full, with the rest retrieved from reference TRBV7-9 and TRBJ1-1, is DTGVSQNPRHKITKRGQNVTFRCDPISEHNRLYWYRQTLGQGPEFLTYFQNEAQLEKSRLLSDRFSAERPKGSFSTLEIQRTEQGDSAMYLCASSARAGGNTEAFFGQGTRLTVV.